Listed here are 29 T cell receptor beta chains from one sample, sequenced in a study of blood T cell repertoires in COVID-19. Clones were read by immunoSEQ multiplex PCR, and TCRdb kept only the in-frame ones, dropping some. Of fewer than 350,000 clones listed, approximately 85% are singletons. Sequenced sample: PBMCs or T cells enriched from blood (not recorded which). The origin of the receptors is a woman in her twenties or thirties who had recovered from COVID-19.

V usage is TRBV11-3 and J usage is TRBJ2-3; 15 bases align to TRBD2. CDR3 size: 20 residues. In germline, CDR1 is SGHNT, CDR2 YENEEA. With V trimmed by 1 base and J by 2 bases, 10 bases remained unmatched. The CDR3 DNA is TGTGCCAGCAGCTTAGTAATTTTCGGACTAGCGGGGGGGAACACAGATACGCAGTATTTT. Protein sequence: CASSLVIFGLAGGNTDTQYF.

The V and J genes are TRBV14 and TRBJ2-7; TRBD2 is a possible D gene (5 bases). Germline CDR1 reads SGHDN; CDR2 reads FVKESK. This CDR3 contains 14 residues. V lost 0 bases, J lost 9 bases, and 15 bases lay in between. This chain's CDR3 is CASSQDIRMGAQYF. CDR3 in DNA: TGTGCCAGCAGCCAAGATATTAGGATGGGAGCGCAGTACTTC.

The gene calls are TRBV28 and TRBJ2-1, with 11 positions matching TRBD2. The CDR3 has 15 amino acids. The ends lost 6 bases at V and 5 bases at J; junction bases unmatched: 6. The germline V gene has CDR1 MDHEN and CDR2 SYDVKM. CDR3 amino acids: CASSPGLAVNNEQFF. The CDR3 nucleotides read TGTGCCAGCAGCCCGGGACTAGCGGTAAACAATGAGCAGTTCTTC.

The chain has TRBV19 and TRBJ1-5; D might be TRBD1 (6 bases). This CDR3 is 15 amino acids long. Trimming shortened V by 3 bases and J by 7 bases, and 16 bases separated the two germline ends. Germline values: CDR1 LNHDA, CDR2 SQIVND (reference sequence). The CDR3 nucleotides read TGTGCCAGTAGTATTACAGGGCGTTTAATACAGCCCCAGCATTTT. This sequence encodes CASSITGRLIQPQHF.

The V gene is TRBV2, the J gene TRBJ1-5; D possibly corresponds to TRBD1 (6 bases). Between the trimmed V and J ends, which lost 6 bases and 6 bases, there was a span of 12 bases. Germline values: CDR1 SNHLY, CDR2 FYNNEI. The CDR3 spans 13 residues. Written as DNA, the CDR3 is TGTGCCAGCAGCGATGGGACATTTCAGCCCCAGCATTTT. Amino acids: CASSDGTFQPQHF.

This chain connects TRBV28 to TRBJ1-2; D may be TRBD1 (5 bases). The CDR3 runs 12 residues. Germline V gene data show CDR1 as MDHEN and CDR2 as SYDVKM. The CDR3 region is CASLRGNYGYTF. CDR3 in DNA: TGTGCGAGCCTTCGGGGGAACTATGGCTACACCTTC.

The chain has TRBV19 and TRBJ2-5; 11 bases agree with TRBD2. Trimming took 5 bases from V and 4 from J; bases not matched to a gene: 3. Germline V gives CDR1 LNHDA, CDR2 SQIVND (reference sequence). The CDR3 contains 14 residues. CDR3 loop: CASSSGLAGETQYF. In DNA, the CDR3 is TGTGCCAGTAGTTCTGGACTAGCGGGAGAGACCCAGTACTTC.

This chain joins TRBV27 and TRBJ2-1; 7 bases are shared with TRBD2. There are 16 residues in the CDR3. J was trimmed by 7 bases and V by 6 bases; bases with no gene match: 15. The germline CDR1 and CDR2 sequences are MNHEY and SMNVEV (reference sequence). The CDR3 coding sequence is TGTGCCAGCAGCCTTTCTTTTGGCGGGAGAAGAAATGAGCAGTTCTTC. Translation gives CASSLSFGGRRNEQFF.

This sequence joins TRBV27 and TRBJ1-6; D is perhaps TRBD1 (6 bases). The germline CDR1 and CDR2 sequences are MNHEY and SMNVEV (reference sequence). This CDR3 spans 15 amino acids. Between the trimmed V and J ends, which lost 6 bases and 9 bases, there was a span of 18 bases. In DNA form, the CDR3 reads TGTGCCAGCAGACGCGGGGGGGCGGGCAGTTCACCCCTCCACTTT. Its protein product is CASRRGGAGSSPLHF.

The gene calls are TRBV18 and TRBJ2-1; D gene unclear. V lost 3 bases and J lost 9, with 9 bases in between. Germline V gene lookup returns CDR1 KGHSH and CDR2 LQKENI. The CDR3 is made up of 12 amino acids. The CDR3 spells CASSPSTGEQFF. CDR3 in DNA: TGTGCCAGCTCACCGTCGACGGGTGAGCAGTTCTTC.

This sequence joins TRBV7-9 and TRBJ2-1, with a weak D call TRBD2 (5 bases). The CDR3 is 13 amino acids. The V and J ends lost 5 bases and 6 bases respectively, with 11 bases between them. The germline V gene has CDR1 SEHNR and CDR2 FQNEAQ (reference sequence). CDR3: CASSGEGPNEQFF. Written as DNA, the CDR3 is TGTGCCAGCAGCGGAGAGGGCCCCAATGAGCAGTTCTTC.

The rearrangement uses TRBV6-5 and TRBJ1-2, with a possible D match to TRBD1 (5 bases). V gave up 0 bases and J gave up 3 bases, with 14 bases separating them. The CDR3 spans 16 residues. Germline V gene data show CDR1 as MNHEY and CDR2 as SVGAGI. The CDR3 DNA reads TGTGCCAGCAGTTACTCGAAAGGGGCGGGGGACTATGGCTACACCTTC. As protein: CASSYSKGAGDYGYTF.

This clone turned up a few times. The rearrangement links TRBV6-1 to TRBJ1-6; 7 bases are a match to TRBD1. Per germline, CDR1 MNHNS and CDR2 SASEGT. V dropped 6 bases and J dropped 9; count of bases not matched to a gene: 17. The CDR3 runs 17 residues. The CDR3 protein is CASSEHSSRQGGSPLHF. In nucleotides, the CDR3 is TGTGCCAGCAGCGAACATAGTTCAAGACAGGGTGGTTCACCCCTCCACTTT.

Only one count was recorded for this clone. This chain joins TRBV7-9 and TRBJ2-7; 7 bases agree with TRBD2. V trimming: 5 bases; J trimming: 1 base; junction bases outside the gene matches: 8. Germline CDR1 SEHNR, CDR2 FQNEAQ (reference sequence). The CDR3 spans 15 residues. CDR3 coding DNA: TGTGCCAGCAGCGGTTGGGAGGGCAGGTCCTACGAGCAGTACTTC. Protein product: CASSGWEGRSYEQYF.

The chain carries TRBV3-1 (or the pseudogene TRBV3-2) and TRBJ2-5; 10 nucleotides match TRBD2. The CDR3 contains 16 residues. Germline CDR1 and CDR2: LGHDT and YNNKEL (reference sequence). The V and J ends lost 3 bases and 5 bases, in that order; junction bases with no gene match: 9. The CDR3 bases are TGTGCCAGCAGCCACCTTCTAGCGGGAGATCTGGAGACCCAGTACTTC. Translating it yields CASSHLLAGDLETQYF.

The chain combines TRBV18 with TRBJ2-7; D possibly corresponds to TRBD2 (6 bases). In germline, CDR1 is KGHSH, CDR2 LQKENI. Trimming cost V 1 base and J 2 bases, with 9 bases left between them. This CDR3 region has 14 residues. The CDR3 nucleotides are TGTGCCAGCTCACCACGGAGGGATACCTACGAGCAGTACTTC. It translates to CASSPRRDTYEQYF.

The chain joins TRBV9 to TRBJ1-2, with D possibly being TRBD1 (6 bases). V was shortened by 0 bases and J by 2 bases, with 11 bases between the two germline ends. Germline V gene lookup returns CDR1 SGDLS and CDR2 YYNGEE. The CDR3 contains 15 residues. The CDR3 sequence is CASSVAEGGNYGYTF. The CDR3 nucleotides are TGTGCCAGCAGCGTAGCTGAGGGGGGGAACTATGGCTACACCTTC.

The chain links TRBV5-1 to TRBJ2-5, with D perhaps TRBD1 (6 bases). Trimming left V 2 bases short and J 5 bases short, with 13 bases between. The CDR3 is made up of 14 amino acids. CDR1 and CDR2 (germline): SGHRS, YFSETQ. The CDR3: CASSFRAGDETQYF. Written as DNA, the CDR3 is TGCGCCAGCAGCTTCAGGGCAGGGGACGAGACCCAGTACTTC.

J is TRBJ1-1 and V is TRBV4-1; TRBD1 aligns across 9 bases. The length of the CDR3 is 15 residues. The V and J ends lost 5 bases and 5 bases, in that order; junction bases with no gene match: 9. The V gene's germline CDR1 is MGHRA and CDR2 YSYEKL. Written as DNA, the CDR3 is TGCGCCAGCAGCTTAACAGGGGGCGGGAGGACTGAAGCTTTCTTT. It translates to CASSLTGGGRTEAFF.

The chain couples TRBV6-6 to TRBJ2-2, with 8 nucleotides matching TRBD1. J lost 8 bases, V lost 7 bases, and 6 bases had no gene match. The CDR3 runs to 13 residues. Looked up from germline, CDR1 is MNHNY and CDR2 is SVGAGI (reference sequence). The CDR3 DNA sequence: TGTGCCAGCATCGACAGGGGAGTAGGGGAGCTGTTTTTT. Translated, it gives CASIDRGVGELFF.

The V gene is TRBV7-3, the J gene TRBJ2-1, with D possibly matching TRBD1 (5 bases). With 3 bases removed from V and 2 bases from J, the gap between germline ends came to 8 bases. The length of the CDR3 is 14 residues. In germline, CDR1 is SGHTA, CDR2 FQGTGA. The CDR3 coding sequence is TGTGCCAGCAGCTTGGACATCGCCTACAATGAGCAGTTCTTC. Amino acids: CASSLDIAYNEQFF.

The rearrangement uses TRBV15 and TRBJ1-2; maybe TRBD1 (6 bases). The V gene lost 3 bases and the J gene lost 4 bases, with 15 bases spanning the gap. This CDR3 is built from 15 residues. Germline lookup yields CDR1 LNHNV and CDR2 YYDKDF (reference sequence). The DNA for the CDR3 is TGTGCCACCAGCAGTCCCCCGGGGGGCTTCTATGGCTACACCTTC. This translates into CATSSPPGGFYGYTF.

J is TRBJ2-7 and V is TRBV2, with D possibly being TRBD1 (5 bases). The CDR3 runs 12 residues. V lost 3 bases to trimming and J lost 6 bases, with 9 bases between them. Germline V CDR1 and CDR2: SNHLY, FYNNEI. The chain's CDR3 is CASSDRVGEQYF. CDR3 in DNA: TGTGCCAGCAGTGACAGGGTTGGCGAGCAGTACTTC.

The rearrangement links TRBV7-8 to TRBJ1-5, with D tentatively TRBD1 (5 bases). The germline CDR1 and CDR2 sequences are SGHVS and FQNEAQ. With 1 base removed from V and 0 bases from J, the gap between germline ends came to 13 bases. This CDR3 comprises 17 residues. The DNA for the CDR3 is TGTGCCAGCAGCTTAGACAGGAGGGACTATAGCAATCAGCCCCAGCATTTT. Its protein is CASSLDRRDYSNQPQHF.

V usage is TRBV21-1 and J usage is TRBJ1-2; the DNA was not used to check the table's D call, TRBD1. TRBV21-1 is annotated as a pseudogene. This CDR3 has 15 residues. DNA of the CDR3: TGTGCCAGCAGCAAAGTTAGTCAGGGGGTAGTAGGCTACACCTTC. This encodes CASSKVSQGVVGYTF.

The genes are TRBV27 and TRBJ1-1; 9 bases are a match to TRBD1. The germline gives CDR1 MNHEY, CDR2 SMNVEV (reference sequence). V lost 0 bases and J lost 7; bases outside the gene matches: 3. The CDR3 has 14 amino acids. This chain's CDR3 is CASSLSGTGLEAFF. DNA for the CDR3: TGTGCCAGCAGTTTATCCGGGACAGGGCTTGAAGCTTTCTTT.

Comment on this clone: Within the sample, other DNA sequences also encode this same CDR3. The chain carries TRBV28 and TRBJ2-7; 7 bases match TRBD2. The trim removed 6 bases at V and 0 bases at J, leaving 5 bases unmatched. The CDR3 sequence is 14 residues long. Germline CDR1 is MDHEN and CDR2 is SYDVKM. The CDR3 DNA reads TGTGCCAGCAGCTCCACGGGGGGCTCCTACGAGCAGTACTTC. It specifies CASSSTGGSYEQYF.

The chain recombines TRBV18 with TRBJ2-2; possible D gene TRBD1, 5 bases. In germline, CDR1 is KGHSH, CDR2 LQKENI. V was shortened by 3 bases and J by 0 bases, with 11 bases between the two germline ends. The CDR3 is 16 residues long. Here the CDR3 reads CASSPDRPANTGELFF. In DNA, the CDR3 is TGTGCCAGCTCACCTGACAGACCTGCGAACACCGGGGAGCTGTTTTTT.

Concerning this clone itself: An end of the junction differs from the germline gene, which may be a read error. The CDR3, as DNA: TGCGCCAGCAGCCAAGATCGTTCAGTACCGAACGCTGAAGCTTTCTTT. Its translation is CASSQDRSVPNAEAFF. This chain joins TRBV4-1 and TRBJ1-1; D ambiguous. CDR1 and CDR2 (germline): MGHRA, YSYEKL. The CDR3 length is 16 residues.